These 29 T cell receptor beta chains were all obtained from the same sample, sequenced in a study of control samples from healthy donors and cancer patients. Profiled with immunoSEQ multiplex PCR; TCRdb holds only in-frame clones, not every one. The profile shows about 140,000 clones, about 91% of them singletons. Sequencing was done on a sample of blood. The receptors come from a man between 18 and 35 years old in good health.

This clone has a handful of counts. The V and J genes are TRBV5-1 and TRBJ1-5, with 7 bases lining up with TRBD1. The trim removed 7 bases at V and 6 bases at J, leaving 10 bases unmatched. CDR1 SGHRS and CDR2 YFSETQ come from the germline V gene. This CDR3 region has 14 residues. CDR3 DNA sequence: TGCGCCAGCCGGGTTACAGGGGATGCTCAGCCCCAGCATTTT. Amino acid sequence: CASRVTGDAQPQHF.

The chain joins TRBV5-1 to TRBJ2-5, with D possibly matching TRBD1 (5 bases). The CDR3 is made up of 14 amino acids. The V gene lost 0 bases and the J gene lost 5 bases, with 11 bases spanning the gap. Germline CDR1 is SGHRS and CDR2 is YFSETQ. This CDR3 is CASSLEGARETQYF. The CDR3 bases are TGCGCCAGCAGCTTGGAAGGGGCTCGGGAGACCCAGTACTTC.

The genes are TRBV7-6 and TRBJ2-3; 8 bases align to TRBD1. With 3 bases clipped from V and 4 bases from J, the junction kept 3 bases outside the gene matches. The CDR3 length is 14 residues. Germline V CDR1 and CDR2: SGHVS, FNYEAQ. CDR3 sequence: CASSLTGESDTQYF. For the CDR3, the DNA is TGTGCCAGCAGCTTGACAGGGGAATCAGATACGCAGTATTTT.

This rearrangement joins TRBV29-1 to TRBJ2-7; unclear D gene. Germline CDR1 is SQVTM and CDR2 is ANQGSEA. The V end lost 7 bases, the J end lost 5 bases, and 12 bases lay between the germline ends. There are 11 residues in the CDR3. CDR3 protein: CSARAPDEQYF. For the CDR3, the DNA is TGCAGCGCACGAGCCCCCGACGAGCAGTACTTC.

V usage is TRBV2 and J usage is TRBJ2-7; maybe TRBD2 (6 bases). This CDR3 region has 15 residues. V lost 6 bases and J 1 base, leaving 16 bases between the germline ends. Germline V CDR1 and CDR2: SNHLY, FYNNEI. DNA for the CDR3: TGTGCCAGCAGAGAGGTGTCAGGGAGGTCCTACGAGCAGTACTTC. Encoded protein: CASREVSGRSYEQYF.

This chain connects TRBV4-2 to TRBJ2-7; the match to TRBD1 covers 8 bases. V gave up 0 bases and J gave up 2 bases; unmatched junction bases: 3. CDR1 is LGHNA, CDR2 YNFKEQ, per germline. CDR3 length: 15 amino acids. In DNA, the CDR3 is TGTGCCAGCAGCCAAGAGGGGGACAGGACCTACGAGCAGTACTTC. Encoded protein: CASSQEGDRTYEQYF.

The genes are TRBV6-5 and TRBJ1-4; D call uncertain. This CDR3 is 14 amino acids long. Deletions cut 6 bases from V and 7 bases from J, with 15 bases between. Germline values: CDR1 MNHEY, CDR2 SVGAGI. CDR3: CASRDSEWREKLFF. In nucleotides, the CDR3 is TGTGCCAGCAGAGATTCGGAGTGGCGTGAAAAACTGTTTTTT.

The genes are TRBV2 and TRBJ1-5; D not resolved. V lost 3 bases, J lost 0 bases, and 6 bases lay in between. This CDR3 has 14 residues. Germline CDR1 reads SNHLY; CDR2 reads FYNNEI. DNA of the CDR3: TGTGCCAGCAGTGAGGGTTATAGCAATCAGCCCCAGCATTTT. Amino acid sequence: CASSEGYSNQPQHF.

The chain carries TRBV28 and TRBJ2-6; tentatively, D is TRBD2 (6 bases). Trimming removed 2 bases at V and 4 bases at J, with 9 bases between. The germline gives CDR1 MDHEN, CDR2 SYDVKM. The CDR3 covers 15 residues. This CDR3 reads CASSLGGVGANVLTF. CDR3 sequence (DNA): TGTGCCAGCAGTTTAGGCGGGGTAGGGGCCAACGTCCTGACTTTC.

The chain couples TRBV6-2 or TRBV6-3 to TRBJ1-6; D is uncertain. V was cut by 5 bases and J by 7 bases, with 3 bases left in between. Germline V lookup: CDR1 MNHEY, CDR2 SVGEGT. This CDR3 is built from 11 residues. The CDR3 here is CASSNNSPLHF. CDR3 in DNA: TGTGCCAGCAGTAACAATTCACCCCTCCACTTT.

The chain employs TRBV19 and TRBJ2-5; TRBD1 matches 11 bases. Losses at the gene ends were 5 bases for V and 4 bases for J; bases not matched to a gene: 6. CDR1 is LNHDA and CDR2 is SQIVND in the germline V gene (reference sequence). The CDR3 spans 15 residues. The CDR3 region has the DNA TGTGCCAGTAGTCCCCGGACAGGGGGCCGAGAGACCCAGTACTTC. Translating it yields CASSPRTGGRETQYF.

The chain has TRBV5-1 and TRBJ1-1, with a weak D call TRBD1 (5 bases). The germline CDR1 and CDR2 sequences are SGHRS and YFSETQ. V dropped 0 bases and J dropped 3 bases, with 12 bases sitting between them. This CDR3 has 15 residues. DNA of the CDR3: TGCGCCAGCAGCTTGGAGCAATTAGGGGACACTGAAGCTTTCTTT. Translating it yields CASSLEQLGDTEAFF. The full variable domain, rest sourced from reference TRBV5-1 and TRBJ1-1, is KAGVTQTPRYLIKTRGQQVTLSCSPISGHRSVSWYQQTPGQGLQFLFEYFSETQRNKGNFPGRFSGRQFSNSRSEMNVSTLELGDSALYLCASSLEQLGDTEAFFGQGTRLTVV.

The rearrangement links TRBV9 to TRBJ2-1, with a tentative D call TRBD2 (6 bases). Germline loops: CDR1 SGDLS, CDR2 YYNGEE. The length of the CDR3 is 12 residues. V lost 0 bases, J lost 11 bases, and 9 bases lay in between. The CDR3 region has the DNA TGTGCCAGCAGCGTAGATGCGGGGCAGCAGTTCTTC. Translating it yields CASSVDAGQQFF. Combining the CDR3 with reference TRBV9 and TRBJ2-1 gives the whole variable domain DSGVTQTPKHLITATGQRVTLRCSPRSGDLSVYWYQQSLDQGLQFLIQYYNGEERAKGNILERFSAQQFPDLHSELNLSSLELGDSALYFCASSVDAGQQFFGPGTRLTVL.

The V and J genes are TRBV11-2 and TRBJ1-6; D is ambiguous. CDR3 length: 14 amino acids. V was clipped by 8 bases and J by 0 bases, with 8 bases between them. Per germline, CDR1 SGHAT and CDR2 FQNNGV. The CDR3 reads CASGEPSYNSPLHF. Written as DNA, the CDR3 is TGTGCCAGCGGAGAACCCTCCTATAATTCACCCCTCCACTTT.

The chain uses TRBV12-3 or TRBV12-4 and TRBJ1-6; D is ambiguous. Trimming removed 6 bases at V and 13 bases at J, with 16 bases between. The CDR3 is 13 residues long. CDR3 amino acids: CASRTRTFSPLHF. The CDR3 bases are TGTGCCAGCAGGACTCGGACGTTCAGTCCCCTCCACTTT.

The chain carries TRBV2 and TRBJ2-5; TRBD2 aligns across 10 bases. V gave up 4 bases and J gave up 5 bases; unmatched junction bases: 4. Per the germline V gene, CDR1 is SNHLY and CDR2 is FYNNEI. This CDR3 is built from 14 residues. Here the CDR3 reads CASSGSSGGETQYF. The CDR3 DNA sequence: TGTGCCAGCAGTGGGTCTAGCGGGGGTGAGACCCAGTACTTC.

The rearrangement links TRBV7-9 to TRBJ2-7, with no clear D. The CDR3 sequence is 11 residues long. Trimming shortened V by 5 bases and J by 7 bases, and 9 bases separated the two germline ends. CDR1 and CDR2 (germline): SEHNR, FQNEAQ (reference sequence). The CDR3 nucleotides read TGTGCCAGCAGCCAATCCGGGGAGCAGTACTTC. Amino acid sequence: CASSQSGEQYF. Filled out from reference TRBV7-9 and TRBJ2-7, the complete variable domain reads DTGVSQNPRHKITKRGQNVTFRCDPISEHNRLYWYRQTLGQGPEFLTYFQNEAQLEKSRLLSDRFSAERPKGSFSTLEIQRTEQGDSAMYLCASSQSGEQYFGPGTRLTVT.

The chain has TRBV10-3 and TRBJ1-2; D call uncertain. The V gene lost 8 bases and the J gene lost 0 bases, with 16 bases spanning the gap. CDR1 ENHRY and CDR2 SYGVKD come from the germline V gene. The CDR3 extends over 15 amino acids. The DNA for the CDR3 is TGTGCCATCGGGGTTCGGGGTCCGACTAACTATGGCTACACCTTC. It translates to CAIGVRGPTNYGYTF.

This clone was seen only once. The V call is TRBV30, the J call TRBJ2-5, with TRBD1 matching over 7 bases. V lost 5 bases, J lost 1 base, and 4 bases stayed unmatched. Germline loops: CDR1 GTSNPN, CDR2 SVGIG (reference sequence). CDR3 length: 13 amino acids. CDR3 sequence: CAWGRGIQETQYF. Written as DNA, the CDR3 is TGTGCCTGGGGCAGGGGGATCCAAGAGACCCAGTACTTC.

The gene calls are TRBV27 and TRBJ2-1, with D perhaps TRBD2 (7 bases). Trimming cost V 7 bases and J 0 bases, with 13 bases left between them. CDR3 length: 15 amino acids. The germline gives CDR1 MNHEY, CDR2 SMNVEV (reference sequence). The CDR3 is CASNLRGGSYNEQFF. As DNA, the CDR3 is TGTGCCAGCAACCTTAGGGGGGGCTCCTACAATGAGCAGTTCTTC.

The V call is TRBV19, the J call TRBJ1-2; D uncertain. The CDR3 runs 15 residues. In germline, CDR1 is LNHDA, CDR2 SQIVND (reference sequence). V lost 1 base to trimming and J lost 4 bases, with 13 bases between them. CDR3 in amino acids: CASSIGAAPFYGYTF. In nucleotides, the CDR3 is TGTGCCAGTAGTATAGGGGCAGCTCCCTTCTATGGCTACACCTTC. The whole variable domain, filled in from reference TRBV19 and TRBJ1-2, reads DGGITQSPKYLFRKEGQNVTLSCEQNLNHDAMYWYRQDPGQGLRLIYYSQIVNDFQKGDIAEGYSVSREKKESFPLTVTSAQKNPTAFYLCASSIGAAPFYGYTFGSGTRLTVV.

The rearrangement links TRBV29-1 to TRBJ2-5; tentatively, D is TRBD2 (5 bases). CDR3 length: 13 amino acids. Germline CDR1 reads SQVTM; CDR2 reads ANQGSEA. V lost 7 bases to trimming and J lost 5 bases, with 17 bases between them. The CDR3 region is CSGFGVEWETQYF. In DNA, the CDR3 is TGCAGCGGGTTCGGGGTGGAATGGGAGACCCAGTACTTC.

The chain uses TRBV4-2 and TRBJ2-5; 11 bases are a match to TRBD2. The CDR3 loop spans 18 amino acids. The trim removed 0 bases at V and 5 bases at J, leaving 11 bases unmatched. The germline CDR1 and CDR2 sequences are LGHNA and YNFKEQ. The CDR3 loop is CASSQEGQGSGGVETQYF. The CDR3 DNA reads TGTGCCAGCAGCCAAGAGGGGCAGGGTAGCGGGGGGGTGGAGACCCAGTACTTC.

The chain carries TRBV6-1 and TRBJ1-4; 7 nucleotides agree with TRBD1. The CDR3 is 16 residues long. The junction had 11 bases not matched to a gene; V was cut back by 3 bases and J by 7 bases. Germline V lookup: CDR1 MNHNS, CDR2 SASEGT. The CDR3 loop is CASSDPGDRRGEKLFF. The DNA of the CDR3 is TGTGCCAGCAGTGATCCCGGGGACAGACGCGGTGAAAAACTGTTTTTT.

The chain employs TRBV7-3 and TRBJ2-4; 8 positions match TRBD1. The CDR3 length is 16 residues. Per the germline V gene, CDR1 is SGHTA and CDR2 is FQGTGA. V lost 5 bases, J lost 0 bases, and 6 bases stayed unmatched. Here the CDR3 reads CASSPGTGLAKNIQYF. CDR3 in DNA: TGTGCCAGCAGCCCCGGGACAGGACTAGCCAAAAACATTCAGTACTTC.

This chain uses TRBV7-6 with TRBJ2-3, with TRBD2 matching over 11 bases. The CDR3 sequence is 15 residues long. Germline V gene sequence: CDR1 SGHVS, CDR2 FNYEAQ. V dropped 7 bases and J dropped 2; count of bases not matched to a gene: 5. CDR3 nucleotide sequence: TGTGCCAGCACCCTAGCGGGGGGCTACACAGATACGCAGTATTTT. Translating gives CASTLAGGYTDTQYF.

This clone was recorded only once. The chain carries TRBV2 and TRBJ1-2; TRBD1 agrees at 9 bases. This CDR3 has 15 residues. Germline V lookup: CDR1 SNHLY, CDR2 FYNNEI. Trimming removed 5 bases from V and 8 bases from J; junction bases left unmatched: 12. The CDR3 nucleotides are TGTGCCAGCAGTACCGGGACAGGGATTTTACGGGGCTACACCTTC. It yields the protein CASSTGTGILRGYTF.

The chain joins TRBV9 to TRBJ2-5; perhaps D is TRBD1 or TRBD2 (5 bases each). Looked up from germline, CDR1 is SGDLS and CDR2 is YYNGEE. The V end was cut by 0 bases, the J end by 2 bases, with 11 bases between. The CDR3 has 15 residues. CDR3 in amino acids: CASSVDSGPQETQYF. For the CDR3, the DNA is TGTGCCAGCAGCGTAGATTCGGGGCCGCAAGAGACCCAGTACTTC. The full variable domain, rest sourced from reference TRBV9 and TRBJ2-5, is DSGVTQTPKHLITATGQRVTLRCSPRSGDLSVYWYQQSLDQGLQFLIQYYNGEERAKGNILERFSAQQFPDLHSELNLSSLELGDSALYFCASSVDSGPQETQYFGPGTRLLVL.

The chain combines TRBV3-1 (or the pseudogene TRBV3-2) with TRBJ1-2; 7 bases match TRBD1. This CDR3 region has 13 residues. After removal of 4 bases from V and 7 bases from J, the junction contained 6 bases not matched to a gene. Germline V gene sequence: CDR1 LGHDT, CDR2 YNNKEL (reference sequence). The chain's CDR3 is CASSRQGLTGYTF. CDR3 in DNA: TGTGCCAGCAGCCGACAGGGTTTAACTGGCTACACCTTC.